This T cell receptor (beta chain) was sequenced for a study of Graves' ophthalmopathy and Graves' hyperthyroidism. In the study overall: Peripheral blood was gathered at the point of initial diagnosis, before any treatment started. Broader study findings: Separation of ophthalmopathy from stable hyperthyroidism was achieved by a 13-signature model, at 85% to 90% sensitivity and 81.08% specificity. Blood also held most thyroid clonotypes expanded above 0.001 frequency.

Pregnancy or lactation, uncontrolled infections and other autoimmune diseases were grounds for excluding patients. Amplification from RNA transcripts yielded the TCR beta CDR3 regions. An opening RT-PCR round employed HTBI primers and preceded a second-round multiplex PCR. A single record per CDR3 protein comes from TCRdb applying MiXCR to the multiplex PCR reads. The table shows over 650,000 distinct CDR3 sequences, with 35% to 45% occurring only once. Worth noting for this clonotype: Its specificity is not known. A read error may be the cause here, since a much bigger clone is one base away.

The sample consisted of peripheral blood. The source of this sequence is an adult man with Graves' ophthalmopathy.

CDR3 amino acids: CSARDGDRDTEAFF. In nucleotides, the CDR3 is TGCAGTGCTAGAGATGGGGACAGGGACACTGAAGCTTTCTTT. The V call is TRBV20-1, the J call TRBJ1-1, with 9 nucleotides matching TRBD1. CDR1 DFQATT and CDR2 SNEGSKA come from the germline V gene (reference sequence). After removal of 0 bases from V and 3 bases from J, the junction contained 2 bases not matched to a gene. The CDR3 is made up of 14 amino acids.